This entry is about one TCR beta chain. The authors prepared the TCRbeta library with unique molecular identifiers. TCRdb itself ran the PCR reads through MiXCR, one entry per CDR3 protein. The data show roughly 200,000 distinct CDR3 sequences, with about 8.2% seen just once and 35% held by the top ten. This specimen comes from a study of T-cell reconstitution after alpha-beta-depleted transplantation in children. The V gene's germline CDR1 is LGHNA and CDR2 YSLEER. V was pared by 0 bases and J by 12 bases, with 24 bases between. This CDR3 spans 17 amino acids. This chain connects TRBV4-3 to TRBJ2-1; tentative D call: TRBD2 (6 bases). The origin of this receptor is a male patient between 2 and 10 years old who had a stem cell transplant for acute myeloid leukemia, so the T cells may come from the graft donor. Specimen: PBMCs, mostly from graft donor cells, collected 360 days after TCRalphabeta/CD19-depleted stem cell transplant. Written as DNA, the CDR3 is TGCGCCAGCAGCCAAGATAATAGGGCAGGGAGGAGTGGGCGGCAGTTCTTC. It encodes CASSQDNRAGRSGRQFF.